The present entry profiles one T cell receptor beta chain with its context. What it binds is unknown. The sample belongs to a study of Graves' ophthalmopathy and Graves' hyperthyroidism. Study-level findings and limits: Most expanded clonotypes in thyroid above 0.001 frequency also showed up in blood.

With 2 bases removed from V and 5 bases from J, the gap between germline ends came to 15 bases. CDR1 is ENHRY, CDR2 SYGVKD, per germline. The CDR3 has 15 amino acids. The sequenced template was RNA, covering the TCR beta CDR3 region. Second-round multiplex PCR came after first-round RT-PCR with HTBI primers. TCRdb passed the multiplex PCR reads through MiXCR, listing each CDR3 protein once. The table records over 40,000 distinct CDR3 sequences, under 55% of them present only once. Sequencing used peripheral blood. This TCR derives from an adult man with Graves' ophthalmopathy. The V and J genes are TRBV10-3 and TRBJ2-5; D might be TRBD1 or TRBD2, each matching 6 bases. The DNA of the CDR3 is TGTGCCATCAGTGAGGGGTCCGGGGGCGGGGAGACCCAGTACTTC. Translation gives CAISEGSGGGETQYF.